The 4 T cell receptor beta chains given below trace back to one sample, sequenced in a study of identifying expanded T cells in peripheral blood. Repertoires were generated with immunoSEQ multiplex PCR, while TCRdb's copy carries only in-frame clones and drops some. The sample has about 58,000 clones, roughly nine tenths seen once. The sample was blood. Receptor source: a person aged 18 to 75 in good health.

The V gene is TRBV7-6, the J gene TRBJ1-2, with D possibly matching TRBD1 (6 bases). CDR3 length: 13 amino acids. The V and J ends lost 5 bases and 4 bases respectively, with 11 bases between them. Per germline, CDR1 SGHVS and CDR2 FNYEAQ. The CDR3 here is CASSPRQAYGYTF. In nucleotides, the CDR3 is TGTGCCAGCAGCCCCCGACAGGCCTATGGCTACACCTTC.

The V call is TRBV28, the J call TRBJ1-2, with 7 bases fitting TRBD1. V shed 3 bases, J shed 4 bases, and the junction held 2 bases outside the gene matches. The CDR3 is 13 residues long. Germline V gives CDR1 MDHEN, CDR2 SYDVKM. CDR3 residues: CASSLSGGYGYTF. CDR3 nucleotides: TGTGCCAGCAGTTTGTCAGGGGGCTATGGCTACACCTTC.

This chain links TRBV19 with TRBJ1-1; 7 nucleotides agree with TRBD1. The CDR3 spans 17 residues. V trimming: 2 bases; J trimming: 1 base; junction bases outside the gene matches: 10. Germline loops: CDR1 LNHDA, CDR2 SQIVND (reference sequence). CDR3 residues: CASSISRRSGGNTEAFF. CDR3 in DNA: TGTGCCAGTAGTATATCGCGGAGGTCAGGGGGGAACACTGAAGCTTTCTTT.

The chain recombines TRBV25-1 with TRBJ2-3; D gene uncertain. Germline V lookup: CDR1 MGHDK, CDR2 SYGVNS. This CDR3 has 14 residues. Trimming removed 1 base from V and 4 bases from J, with 9 bases in between. CDR3 in DNA: TGTGCCAGCAGTGAATTTGGAAGCGCAGATACGCAGTATTTT. This encodes CASSEFGSADTQYF.